This T cell receptor (beta chain) was retrieved from a study of blood T cell repertoires in COVID-19. In the study overall: Nucleic acid was either cDNA or gDNA, and it came from T cells, B-cell-depleted T cells, or PBMCs.

One Seattle source followed patients from active infection through their disease course. The length of the CDR3 is 15 residues. Trimming pared 6 bases from V and 0 bases from J, leaving 12 bases between. Germline CDR1 MNHEY, CDR2 SVGAGI. Profiled with immunoSEQ multiplex PCR; TCRdb holds only in-frame clones, not every one. The repertoire includes fewer than 200,000 clones, 82% of them detected once, and approximately 7.8% sits in the top ten. The genes are TRBV6-5 and TRBJ2-1; D unclear. The sequenced material came from peripheral blood. The receptor comes from a woman in her sixties with COVID-19, enrolled during active disease. CDR3 region: CASSQLKSSYNEQFF. In DNA, the CDR3 is TGTGCCAGCAGCCAACTAAAGAGCTCCTACAATGAGCAGTTCTTC.